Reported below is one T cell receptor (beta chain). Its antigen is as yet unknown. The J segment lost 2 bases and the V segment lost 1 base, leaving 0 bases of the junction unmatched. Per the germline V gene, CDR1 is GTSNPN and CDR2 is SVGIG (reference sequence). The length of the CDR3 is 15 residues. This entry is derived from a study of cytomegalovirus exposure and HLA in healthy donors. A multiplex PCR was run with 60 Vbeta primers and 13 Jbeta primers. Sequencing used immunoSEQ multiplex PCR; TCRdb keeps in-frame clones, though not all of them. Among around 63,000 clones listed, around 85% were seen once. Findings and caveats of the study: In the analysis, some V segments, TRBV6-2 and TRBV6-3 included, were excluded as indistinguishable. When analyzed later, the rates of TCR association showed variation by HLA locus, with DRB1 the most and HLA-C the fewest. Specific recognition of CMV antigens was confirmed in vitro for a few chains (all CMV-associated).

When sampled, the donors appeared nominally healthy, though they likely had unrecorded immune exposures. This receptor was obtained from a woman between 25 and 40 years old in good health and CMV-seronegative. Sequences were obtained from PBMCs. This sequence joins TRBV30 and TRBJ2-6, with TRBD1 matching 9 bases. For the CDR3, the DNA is TGTGCCTGGAGTGGACAGGGGGCTGGGGCCAACGTCCTGACTTTC. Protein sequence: CAWSGQGAGANVLTF.